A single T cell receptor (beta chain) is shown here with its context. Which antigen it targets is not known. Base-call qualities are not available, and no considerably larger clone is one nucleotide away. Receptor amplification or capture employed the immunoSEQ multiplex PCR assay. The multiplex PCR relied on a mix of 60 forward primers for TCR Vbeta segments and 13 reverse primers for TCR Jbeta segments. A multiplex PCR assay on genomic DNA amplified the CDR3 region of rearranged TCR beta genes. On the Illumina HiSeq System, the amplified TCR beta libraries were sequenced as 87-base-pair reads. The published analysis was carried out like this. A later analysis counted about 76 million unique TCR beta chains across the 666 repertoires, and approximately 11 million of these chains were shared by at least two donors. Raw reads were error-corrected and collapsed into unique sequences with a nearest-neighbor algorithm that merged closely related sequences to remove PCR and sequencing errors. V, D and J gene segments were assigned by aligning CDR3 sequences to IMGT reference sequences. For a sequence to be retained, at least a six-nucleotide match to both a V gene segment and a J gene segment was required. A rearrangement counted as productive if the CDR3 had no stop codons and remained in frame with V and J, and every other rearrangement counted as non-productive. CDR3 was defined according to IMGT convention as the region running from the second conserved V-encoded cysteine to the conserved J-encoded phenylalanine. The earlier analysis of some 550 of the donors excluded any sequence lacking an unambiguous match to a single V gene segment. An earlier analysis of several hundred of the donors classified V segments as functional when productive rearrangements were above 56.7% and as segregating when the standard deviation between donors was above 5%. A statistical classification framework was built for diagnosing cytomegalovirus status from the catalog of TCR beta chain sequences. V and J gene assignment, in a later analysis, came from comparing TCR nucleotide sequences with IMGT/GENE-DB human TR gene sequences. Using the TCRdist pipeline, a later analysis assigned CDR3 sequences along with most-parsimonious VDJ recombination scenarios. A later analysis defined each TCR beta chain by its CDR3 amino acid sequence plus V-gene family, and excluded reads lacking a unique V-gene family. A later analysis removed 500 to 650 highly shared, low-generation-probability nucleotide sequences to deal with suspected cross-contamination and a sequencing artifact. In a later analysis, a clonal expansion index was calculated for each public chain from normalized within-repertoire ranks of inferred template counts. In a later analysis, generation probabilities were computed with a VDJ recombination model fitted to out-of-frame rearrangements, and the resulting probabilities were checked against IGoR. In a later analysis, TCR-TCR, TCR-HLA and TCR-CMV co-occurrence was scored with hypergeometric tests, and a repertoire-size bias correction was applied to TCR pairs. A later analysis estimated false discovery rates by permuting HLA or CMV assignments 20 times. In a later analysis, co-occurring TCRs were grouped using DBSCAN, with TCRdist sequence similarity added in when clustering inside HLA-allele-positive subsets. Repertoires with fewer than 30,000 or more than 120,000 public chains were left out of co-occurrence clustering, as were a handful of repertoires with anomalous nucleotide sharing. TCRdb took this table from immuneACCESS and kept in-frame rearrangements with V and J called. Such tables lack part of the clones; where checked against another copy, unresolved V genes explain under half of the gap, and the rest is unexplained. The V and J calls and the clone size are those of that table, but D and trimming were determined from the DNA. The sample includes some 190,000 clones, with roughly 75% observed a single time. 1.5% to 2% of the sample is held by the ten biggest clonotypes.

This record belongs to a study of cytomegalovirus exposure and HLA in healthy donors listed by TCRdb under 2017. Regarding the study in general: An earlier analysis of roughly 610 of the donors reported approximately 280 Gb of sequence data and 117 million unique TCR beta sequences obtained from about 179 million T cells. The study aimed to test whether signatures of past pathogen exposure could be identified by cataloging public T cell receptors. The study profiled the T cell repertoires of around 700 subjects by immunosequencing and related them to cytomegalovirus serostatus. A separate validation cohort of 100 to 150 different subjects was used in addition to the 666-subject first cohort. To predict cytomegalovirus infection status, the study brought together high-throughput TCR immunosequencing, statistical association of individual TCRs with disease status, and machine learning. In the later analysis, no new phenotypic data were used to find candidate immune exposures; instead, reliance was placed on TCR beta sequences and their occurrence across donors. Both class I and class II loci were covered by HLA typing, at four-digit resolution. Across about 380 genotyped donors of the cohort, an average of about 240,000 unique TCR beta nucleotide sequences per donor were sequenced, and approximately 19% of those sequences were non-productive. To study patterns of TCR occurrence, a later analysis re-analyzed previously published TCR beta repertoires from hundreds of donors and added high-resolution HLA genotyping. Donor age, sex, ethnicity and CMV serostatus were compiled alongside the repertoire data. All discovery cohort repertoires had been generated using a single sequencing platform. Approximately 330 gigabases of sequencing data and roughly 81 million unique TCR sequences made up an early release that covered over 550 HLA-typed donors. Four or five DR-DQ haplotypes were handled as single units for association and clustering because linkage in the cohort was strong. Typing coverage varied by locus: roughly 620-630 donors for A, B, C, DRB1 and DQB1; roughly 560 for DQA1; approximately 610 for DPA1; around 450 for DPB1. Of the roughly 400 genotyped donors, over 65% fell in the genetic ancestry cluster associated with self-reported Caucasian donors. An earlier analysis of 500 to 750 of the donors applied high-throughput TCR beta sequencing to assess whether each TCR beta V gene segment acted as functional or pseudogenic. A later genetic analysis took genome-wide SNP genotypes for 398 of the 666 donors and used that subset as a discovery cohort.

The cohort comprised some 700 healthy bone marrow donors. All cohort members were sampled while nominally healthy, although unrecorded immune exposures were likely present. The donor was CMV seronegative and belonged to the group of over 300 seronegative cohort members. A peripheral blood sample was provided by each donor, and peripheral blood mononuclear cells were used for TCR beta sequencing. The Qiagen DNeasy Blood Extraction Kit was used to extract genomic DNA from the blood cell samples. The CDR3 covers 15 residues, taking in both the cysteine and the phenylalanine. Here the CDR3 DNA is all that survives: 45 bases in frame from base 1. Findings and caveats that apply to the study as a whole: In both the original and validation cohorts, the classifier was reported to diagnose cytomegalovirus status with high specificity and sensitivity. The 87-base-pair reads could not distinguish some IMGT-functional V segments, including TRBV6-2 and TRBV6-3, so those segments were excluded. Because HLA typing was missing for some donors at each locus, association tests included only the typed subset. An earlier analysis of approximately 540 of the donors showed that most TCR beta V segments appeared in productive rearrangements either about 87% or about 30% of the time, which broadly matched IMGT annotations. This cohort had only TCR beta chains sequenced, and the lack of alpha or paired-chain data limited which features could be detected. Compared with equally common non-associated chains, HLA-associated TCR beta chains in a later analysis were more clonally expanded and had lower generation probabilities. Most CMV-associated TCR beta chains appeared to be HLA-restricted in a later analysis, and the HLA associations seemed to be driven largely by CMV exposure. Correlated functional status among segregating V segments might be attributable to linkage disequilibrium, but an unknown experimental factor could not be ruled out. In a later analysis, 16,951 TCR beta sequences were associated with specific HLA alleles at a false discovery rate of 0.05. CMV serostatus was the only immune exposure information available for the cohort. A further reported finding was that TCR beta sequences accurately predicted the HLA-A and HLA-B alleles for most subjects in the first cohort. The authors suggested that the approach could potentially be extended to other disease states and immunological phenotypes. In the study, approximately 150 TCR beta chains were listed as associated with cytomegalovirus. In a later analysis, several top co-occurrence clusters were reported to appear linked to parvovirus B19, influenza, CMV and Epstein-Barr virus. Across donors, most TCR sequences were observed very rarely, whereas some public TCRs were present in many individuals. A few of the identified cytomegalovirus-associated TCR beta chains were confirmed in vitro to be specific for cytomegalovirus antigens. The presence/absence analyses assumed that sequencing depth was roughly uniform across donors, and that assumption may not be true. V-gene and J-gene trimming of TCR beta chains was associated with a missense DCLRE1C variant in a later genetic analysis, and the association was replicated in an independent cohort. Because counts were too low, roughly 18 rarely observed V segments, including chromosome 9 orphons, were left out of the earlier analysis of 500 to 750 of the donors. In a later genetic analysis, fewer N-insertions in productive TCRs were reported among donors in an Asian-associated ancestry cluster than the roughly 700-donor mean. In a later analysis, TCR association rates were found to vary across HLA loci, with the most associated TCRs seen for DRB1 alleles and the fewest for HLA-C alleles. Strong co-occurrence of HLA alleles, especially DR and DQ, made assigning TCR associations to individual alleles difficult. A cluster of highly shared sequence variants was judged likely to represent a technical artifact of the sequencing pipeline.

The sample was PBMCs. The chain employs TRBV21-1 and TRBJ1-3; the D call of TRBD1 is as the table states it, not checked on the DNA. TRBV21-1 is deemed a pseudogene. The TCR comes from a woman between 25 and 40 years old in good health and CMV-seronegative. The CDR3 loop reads CASSNARGYQGTIYF. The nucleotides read TGTGCCAGCAGCAATGCCAGGGGATACCAAGGCACCATATATTTT.